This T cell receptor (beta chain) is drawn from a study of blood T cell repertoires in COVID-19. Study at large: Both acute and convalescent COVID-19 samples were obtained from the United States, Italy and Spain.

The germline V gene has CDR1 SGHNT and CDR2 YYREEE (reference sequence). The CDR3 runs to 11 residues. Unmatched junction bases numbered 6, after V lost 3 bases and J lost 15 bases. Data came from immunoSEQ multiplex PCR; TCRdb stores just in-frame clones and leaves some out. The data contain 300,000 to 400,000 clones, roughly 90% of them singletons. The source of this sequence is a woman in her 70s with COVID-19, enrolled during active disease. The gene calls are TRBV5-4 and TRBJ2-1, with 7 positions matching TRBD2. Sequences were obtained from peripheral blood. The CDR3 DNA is TGTGCCAGCAGCTCCACGGCGGGGGTGTTCTTC. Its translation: CASSSTAGVFF.